This TCR beta chain is drawn from a study of siplizumab effects on memory and regulatory T cells. The CDR3 is 15 amino acids. Germline values: CDR1 SEHNR, CDR2 FQNEAQ (reference sequence). Trimming shortened V by 5 bases and J by 2 bases, and 16 bases separated the two germline ends. Remarks on this clone: What it recognizes is unknown.

Coculturing was carried out on the mixed lymphocyte reaction cells. It lasted approximately six days and was done at 37°C. Method: immunoSEQ multiplex PCR; TCRdb's copy keeps in-frame clones and lacks some. The sample data list dozens of clones. This sequence joins TRBV7-9 and TRBJ2-7; no clear D. The sequenced sample was CFSE-low (dividing) CD8+ T cells sorted from an allogeneic mixed lymphocyte reaction. The TCR sequence derives from a human donor in good health; the cells came from an allogeneic mixed lymphocyte reaction. The CDR3 nucleotides are TGTGCCAGCAGCCAGAAGAGAGAGCAACCCTACGAGCAGTACTTC. It specifies CASSQKREQPYEQYF. Complete variable domain (other parts from reference TRBV7-9 and TRBJ2-7): DTGVSQNPRHKITKRGQNVTFRCDPISEHNRLYWYRQTLGQGPEFLTYFQNEAQLEKSRLLSDRFSAERPKGSFSTLEIQRTEQGDSAMYLCASSQKREQPYEQYFGPGTRLTVT.